This T cell receptor beta chain is from a study of blood T cell repertoires in COVID-19. Looking at the study overall: Acute-phase and convalescent COVID-19 samples originated in the United States, Italy and Spain.

Trimming removed 2 bases from V and 7 bases from J, with 13 bases in between. Germline V CDR1 and CDR2: SGHNT, YYREEE (reference sequence). The CDR3 consists of 14 residues. Everyone who took part was about 18 to 90 years old, and they came from about two dozen US areas. Participants classified as exposed had met a COVID-19 case within 2 weeks before study entry. Source study methods: Amplified reference gene primers provided the basis for estimating nucleated cell counts. TCRdb keeps only in-frame clones here, not all; method: immunoSEQ multiplex PCR. V and J calls and clone size follow that table, whereas D and trimming were derived from the DNA. The repertoire holds about 240,000 clones, with under 90% as singletons.

This sequence was found in a woman in her forties who had been exposed to COVID-19. The chain has TRBV5-4 and TRBJ2-1, with D maybe TRBD1 (5 bases). What was sequenced was PBMCs or T cells enriched from blood (not recorded which). This CDR3 reads CASSLVTPGNEQFF. The CDR3 DNA reads as TGTGCCAGCAGCTTAGTGACCCCAGGGAATGAGCAGTTCTTC.